One sample yielded the 4 T cell receptor beta chains listed below, sequenced in a study of blood T cell repertoires in COVID-19 (dated by TCRdb to the early 2020s). The library came from the immunoSEQ multiplex PCR assay. TCRdb re-hosts the immuneACCESS table, in-frame sequences only. Its copies lack some clones; in the studies checked, an unresolved V gene accounts for under half of them, and the cause for the rest is not known. In all, the sample holds about 230,000 clones, and just under 90% of those were seen once. 3.5% to 4.5% of the sample rests with the top ten. Sequencing was done on a sample of PBMCs or T cells enriched from blood (not recorded which). These receptors were obtained from a woman under 40 with acute COVID-19.

The V call is TRBV6-5, the J call TRBJ2-1; maybe TRBD1 (5 bases). Trimming left V 0 bases short and J 16 bases short, with 10 bases between. The germline V gene has CDR1 MNHEY and CDR2 SVGAGI. CDR3 size: 11 residues. CDR3 sequence: CASSYSRDRFF. The CDR3, as DNA: TGTGCCAGCAGTTACTCACGCGACAGATTCTTC.

V and J are TRBV5-5 and TRBJ2-5; 7 bases match TRBD1. The germline V gene encodes CDR1 SGHKS and CDR2 YYEKEE (reference sequence). This CDR3 spans 14 amino acids. V was pared by 4 bases and J by 4 bases, with 7 bases of the junction left unmatched. CDR3: CASSATGELETQYF. DNA of the CDR3: TGTGCCAGCAGCGCTACAGGGGAATTAGAGACCCAGTACTTC.

Note on this clone: Other DNA sequences in the sample encode the same CDR3. The V and J genes are TRBV2 and TRBJ1-5; 7 nucleotides align to TRBD1. Per germline, CDR1 SNHLY and CDR2 FYNNEI. Trimming cost V 6 bases and J 3 bases; bases outside gene matches: 2. CDR3 length: 13 residues. CDR3 nucleotide sequence: TGTGCCAGCAGCGACAGGGTCAATCAGCCCCAGCATTTT. This encodes CASSDRVNQPQHF.

The chain couples TRBV3-1 (or the pseudogene TRBV3-2) to TRBJ1-1; tentatively, D is TRBD1 (5 bases). Germline-derived CDR1 and CDR2 are LGHDT and YNNKEL (reference sequence). Deletions cut 4 bases from V and 4 bases from J, with 19 bases between. CDR3 length: 16 residues. The CDR3 DNA reads TGTGCCAGCAGCCCCGATCCCAGGGAATATAGCACTGAAGCTTTCTTT. This gives the protein CASSPDPREYSTEAFF.